The source of this T cell receptor beta chain is a study of cytomegalovirus exposure and HLA in healthy donors. It was with 60 Vbeta and 13 Jbeta primers that the PCR ran. Assay: immunoSEQ multiplex PCR; the TCRdb copy retains only in-frame clones and omits some. The sample lists some 180,000 clones; around 82% were seen once. CDR1 and CDR2 from the germline V gene are MNHNS and SASEGT. The CDR3 totals 16 residues. V trimming: 2 bases; J trimming: 3 bases; junction bases outside the gene matches: 10. The gene calls are TRBV6-1 and TRBJ2-7; TRBD1 matches at 7 bases. Sequenced sample: PBMCs. The sequence was collected from a woman in her 30s in good health and CMV-seropositive. The CDR3 region is CASSEKDPGTDYEQYF. In DNA, the CDR3 is TGTGCCAGCAGTGAAAAGGACCCGGGGACAGACTACGAGCAGTACTTC.